Below, 18 T cell receptor beta chains from the same sample are listed, as sequenced in a study of blood T cell repertoires in COVID-19 (dated by TCRdb to about 2020). Library construction relied on the immunoSEQ multiplex PCR assay. Sourced from immuneACCESS, this table was stored by TCRdb with only in-frame sequences that have V and J called. A share of the clones is absent; for the studies checked, an unresolved V gene accounts for under half, and the remainder has no known explanation. Here the sample has around 37,000 clones; roughly 89% occur a single time. The top ten clones comprise 25% of the sample. Sequencing was done on a sample of peripheral blood. These receptors all stem from a man aged 55-75 years with active or convalescent COVID-19.

CDR3 sequence reads: CASSSGTYLNTEAFF. In nucleotides, the CDR3 is TGTGCCAGCAGTTCCGGGACATATCTGAACACTGAAGCTTTCTTT. The chain links TRBV28 to TRBJ1-1; TRBD1 is a possible D gene (6 bases). The CDR3 spans 15 residues. V lost 4 bases and J 0 bases, leaving 12 bases between the germline ends. The germline V gene encodes CDR1 MDHEN and CDR2 SYDVKM.

The chain employs TRBV5-1 and TRBJ2-7; the D gene is possibly TRBD2 (5 bases). The V and J ends lost 0 bases and 0 bases respectively, with 10 bases between them. The germline V gene encodes CDR1 SGHRS and CDR2 YFSETQ. The CDR3 runs 15 residues. CDR3 protein: CASSLGLLSSYEQYF. The DNA for the CDR3 is TGCGCCAGCAGCTTGGGACTATTGAGCTCCTACGAGCAGTACTTC.

The J gene is TRBJ1-2, the V gene TRBV7-6, with D perhaps TRBD1 (6 bases). Germline lookup yields CDR1 SGHVS and CDR2 FNYEAQ. The V end lost 5 bases, the J end lost 5 bases, and 30 bases lay between the germline ends. The CDR3 loop spans 19 amino acids. The CDR3 sequence is CASSPTTIPDRLGAYGYTF. CDR3 bases: TGTGCCAGCAGCCCTACTACCATCCCTGACAGGCTAGGGGCGTATGGCTACACCTTC.

V is TRBV28 and J is TRBJ2-7, with 7 bases identical to TRBD1. The germline CDR1 and CDR2 sequences are MDHEN and SYDVKM. This CDR3 contains 16 residues. Trimming at V came to 2 bases and at J to 2 bases, leaving 9 bases not matched to a gene. The CDR3 sequence is CASSLPRDSSTYEQYF. CDR3 DNA: TGTGCCAGCAGTTTACCGAGGGACAGCTCCACCTACGAGCAGTACTTC. Full variable domain (remainder filled in from reference TRBV28 and TRBJ2-7): DVKVTQSSRYLVKRTGEKVFLECVQDMDHENMFWYRQDPGLGLRLIYFSYDVKMKEKGDIPEGYSVSREKKERFSLILESASTNQTSMYLCASSLPRDSSTYEQYFGPGTRLTVT.

This rearrangement joins TRBV27 to TRBJ2-7; 9 nucleotides align to TRBD2. After removal of 5 bases from V and 7 bases from J, the junction contained 27 bases not matched to a gene. The germline V gene encodes CDR1 MNHEY and CDR2 SMNVEV (reference sequence). The CDR3 contains 20 residues. This chain's CDR3 is CASSPARRGILAGNWWEQYF. The CDR3 nucleotides read TGTGCCAGCAGTCCCGCCCGCCGAGGAATTCTAGCGGGAAACTGGTGGGAGCAGTACTTC.

The chain uses TRBV29-1 and TRBJ1-1, with TRBD1 matching 9 bases. Germline V gene lookup returns CDR1 SQVTM and CDR2 ANQGSEA. J lost 5 bases, V lost 6 bases, and 10 bases had no gene match. The CDR3 consists of 14 residues. The chain's CDR3 is CSVLTGGLGTEAFF. The CDR3 DNA is TGCAGCGTCTTAACAGGGGGCCTGGGGACTGAAGCTTTCTTT.

The chain is built from TRBV30 and TRBJ2-3, with 15 positions matching TRBD2. V shed 4 bases, J shed 2 bases, and the junction held 7 bases outside the gene matches. There are 17 residues in the CDR3. Per germline, CDR1 GTSNPN and CDR2 SVGIG (reference sequence). In nucleotides, the CDR3 is TGTGCCTGGACGAAAGGGACTAGCGGGAGGAACACAGATACGCAGTATTTT. Translating gives CAWTKGTSGRNTDTQYF.

V and J are TRBV7-9 and TRBJ2-7; tentatively, D is TRBD1 (6 bases). The V gene lost 3 bases and the J gene lost 2 bases, with 14 bases spanning the gap. CDR1 is SEHNR, CDR2 FQNEAQ, per germline (reference sequence). CDR3 size: 15 residues. The CDR3 spells CASSLGGTRAYEQYF. As DNA, the CDR3 is TGTGCCAGCAGCTTGGGTGGGACAAGAGCCTACGAGCAGTACTTC.

The chain is built from TRBV18 and TRBJ2-7, with 10 bases that match TRBD2. V lost 1 base and J lost 4; bases outside the gene matches: 7. The germline V gene has CDR1 KGHSH and CDR2 LQKENI. The CDR3 consists of 16 residues. The CDR3 here is CASSPQGLAYGYEQYF. CDR3 sequence (DNA): TGTGCCAGCTCACCACAGGGACTAGCGTATGGATACGAGCAGTACTTC.

The rearrangement joins TRBV19 to TRBJ1-3; D remains unclear. The CDR3 consists of 16 residues. Trimming stripped 7 bases from V and 4 bases from J, with 20 bases between. Germline CDR1 is LNHDA and CDR2 is SQIVND (reference sequence). In nucleotides, the CDR3 is TGTGCCAGTACTGACACCCGGCGGGAGAGGGGAAACACCATATATTTT. Encoded protein: CASTDTRRERGNTIYF. The entire variable domain, with the rest obtained from reference TRBV19 and TRBJ1-3, is as follows: DGGITQSPKYLFRKEGQNVTLSCEQNLNHDAMYWYRQDPGQGLRLIYYSQIVNDFQKGDIAEGYSVSREKKESFPLTVTSAQKNPTAFYLCASTDTRRERGNTIYFGEGSWLTVV.

The rearrangement uses TRBV3-1 (or the pseudogene TRBV3-2) and TRBJ2-1, with TRBD1 matching 7 bases. CDR3 size: 15 residues. CDR1 is LGHDT, CDR2 YNNKEL, per germline (reference sequence). After removal of 1 base from V and 3 bases from J, the junction contained 3 bases not matched to a gene. The CDR3 reads CASSQARDSYNEQFF. Written as DNA, the CDR3 is TGTGCCAGCAGCCAAGCACGGGACAGCTACAATGAGCAGTTCTTC.

The chain has TRBV7-8 and TRBJ2-7; 8 bases agree with TRBD2. This CDR3 is 16 amino acids long. Trimming cost V 2 bases and J 1 base; bases outside gene matches: 7. Germline V gene lookup returns CDR1 SGHVS and CDR2 FQNEAQ. CDR3 bases: TGTGCCAGCAGCTTACATGCAGCGGGAGTTTCCTACGAGCAGTACTTC. It codes for CASSLHAAGVSYEQYF.

The chain is built from TRBV6-5 and TRBJ1-1, with D perhaps matching TRBD1 (5 bases). V gave up 2 bases and J gave up 4 bases, with 17 bases separating them. From germline, CDR1 is MNHEY and CDR2 SVGAGI. The CDR3 extends over 16 amino acids. This CDR3 reads CASSYSSGGRGTEAFF. Written as DNA, the CDR3 is TGTGCCAGCAGTTACAGTTCCGGAGGGAGGGGCACTGAAGCTTTCTTT.

The rearrangement uses TRBV14 and TRBJ2-5, with 13 bases aligning to TRBD2. The length of the CDR3 is 15 residues. Germline V gene lookup returns CDR1 SGHDN and CDR2 FVKESK. With 5 bases clipped from V and 4 bases from J, the junction kept 4 bases outside the gene matches. The CDR3 nucleotides are TGTGCCAGCAGCTTTGGACTAGCGGGAGTAGAGACCCAGTACTTC. It is translated as CASSFGLAGVETQYF.

The rearrangement links TRBV11-2 to TRBJ1-3; TRBD1 is a possible D gene (6 bases). From germline, CDR1 is SGHAT and CDR2 FQNNGV. The V end was cut by 2 bases, the J end by 5 bases, with 13 bases between. The CDR3 is 15 residues long. This CDR3 reads CASSLYRDMRNTIYF. In DNA form, the CDR3 reads TGTGCCAGCAGCTTATACAGGGACATGAGAAACACCATATATTTT.

As regards this clone: Additional DNA sequences in this sample encode the identical CDR3. CDR3 sequence: CASSLVGQGTDTQYF. CDR3 nucleotides: TGTGCCAGCAGCTTAGTGGGACAGGGAACAGATACGCAGTATTTT. The rearrangement links TRBV7-8 to TRBJ2-3; 9 bases are shared with TRBD1. The junction had 2 bases not matched to a gene; V was cut back by 1 base and J by 3 bases. Germline assignment: CDR1 SGHVS and CDR2 FQNEAQ. This CDR3 contains 15 residues.

This clone was recorded once. V usage is TRBV19 and J usage is TRBJ2-1, with TRBD2 matching over 12 bases. Germline CDR1 is LNHDA and CDR2 is SQIVND (reference sequence). This CDR3 spans 15 amino acids. With V trimmed by 5 bases and J by 9 bases, 8 bases remained unmatched. CDR3 sequence: CASSPRLAGEAEQFF. The CDR3 DNA reads TGTGCCAGTAGTCCCAGACTAGCGGGAGAGGCTGAGCAGTTCTTC.

The genes are TRBV3-1 (or the pseudogene TRBV3-2) and TRBJ2-5; unclear D gene. CDR3 length equals 11 residues. The V gene's germline CDR1 is LGHDT and CDR2 YNNKEL (reference sequence). Deletions cut 5 bases from V and 3 bases from J, with 4 bases between. This chain's CDR3 is CASSLKETQYF. The CDR3 nucleotides read TGTGCCAGCAGCTTAAAAGAGACCCAGTACTTC.